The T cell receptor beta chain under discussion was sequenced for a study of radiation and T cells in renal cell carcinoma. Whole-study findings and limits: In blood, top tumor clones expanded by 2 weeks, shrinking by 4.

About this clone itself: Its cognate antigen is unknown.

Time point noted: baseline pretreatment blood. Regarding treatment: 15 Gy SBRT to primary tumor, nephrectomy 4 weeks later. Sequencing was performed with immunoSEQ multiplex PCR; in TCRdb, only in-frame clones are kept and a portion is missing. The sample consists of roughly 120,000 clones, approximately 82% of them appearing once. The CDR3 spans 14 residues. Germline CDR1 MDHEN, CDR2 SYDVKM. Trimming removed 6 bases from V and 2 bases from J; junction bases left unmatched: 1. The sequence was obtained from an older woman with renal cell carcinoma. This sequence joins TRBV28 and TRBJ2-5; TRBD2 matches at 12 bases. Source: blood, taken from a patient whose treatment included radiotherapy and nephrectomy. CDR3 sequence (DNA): TGTGCCAGCAGCCTAGCGGGAGGGCAAGAGACCCAGTACTTC. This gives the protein CASSLAGGQETQYF.